This record looks at one T cell receptor beta chain sequence and its context. Its antigen is as yet unknown. This sample is drawn from a study of cytomegalovirus exposure and HLA in healthy donors. Whole-study results and caveats: A later analysis reportedly found fewer N-insertions in an Asian-associated ancestry cluster than the roughly 670-donor mean. Later analysis associated a missense DCLRE1C variant with TCR beta V- and J-gene trimming.

Germline CDR1 and CDR2: SGHRS and YFSETQ. V was clipped by 0 bases and J by 6 bases, with 13 bases between them. The CDR3 is 14 residues long. PCR involved 60 Vbeta and 13 Jbeta primers. Original processing methods: Around 80 million unique TCR beta chains, roughly 11 million of them shared, were counted by a later analysis. This table comes from immunoSEQ multiplex PCR, and its TCRdb copy is limited to in-frame clones, with some not included. V, J and clone size are taken as reported in that table, and D and trimming were inferred from the DNA itself. The table shows about 170,000 clones, with approximately 86% occurring only once.

The chain employs TRBV5-1 and TRBJ2-7; the D is unclear. Sequencing was carried out using PBMCs. The receptor was derived from a male donor in good health and CMV-seronegative. The chain's CDR3 is CASSLVSSPSEQYF. The CDR3 DNA sequence: TGCGCCAGCAGCTTGGTGTCTAGTCCGTCCGAGCAGTACTTC.